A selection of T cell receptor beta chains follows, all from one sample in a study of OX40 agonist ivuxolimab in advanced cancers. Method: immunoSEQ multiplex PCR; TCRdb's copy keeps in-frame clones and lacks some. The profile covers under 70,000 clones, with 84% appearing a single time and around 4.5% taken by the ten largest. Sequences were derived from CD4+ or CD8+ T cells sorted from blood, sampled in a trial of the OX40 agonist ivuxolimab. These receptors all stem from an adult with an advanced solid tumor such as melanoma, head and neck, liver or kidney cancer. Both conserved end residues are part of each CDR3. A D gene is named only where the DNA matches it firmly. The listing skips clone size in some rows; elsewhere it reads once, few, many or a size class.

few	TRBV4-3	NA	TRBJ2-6	CASSQAVSGANVLTF	TGCGCCAGCAGCCAAGCCGTCTCTGGGGCCAACGTCCTGACTTTC
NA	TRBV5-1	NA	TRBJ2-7	CASSWTPDSEQYF	TGTGCCAGCAGCTGGACCCCGGACTCCGAGCAGTACTTC
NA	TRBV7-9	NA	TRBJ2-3	CASLLVGKDTQYF	TGTGCCAGCCTCCTGGTGGGGAAAGATACGCAGTATTTT
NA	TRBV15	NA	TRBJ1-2	CATSAYRGISYGYTF	TGTGCCACCTCGGCCTATAGGGGGATTAGCTATGGCTACACCTTC
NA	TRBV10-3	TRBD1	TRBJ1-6	CAISESAPGQGASSPLHF	TGTGCCATCAGTGAGTCCGCGCCGGGCCAGGGGGCGAGTTCACCCCTCCACTTT
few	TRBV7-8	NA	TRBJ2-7	CASSLGGQSSYEQYF	TGTGCCAGCAGCTTAGGAGGGCAGAGCTCCTACGAGCAGTACTTC
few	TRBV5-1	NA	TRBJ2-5	CASSLDQGVSKTQYF	TGCGCCAGCAGCTTGGACCAGGGAGTTTCGAAGACCCAGTACTTC
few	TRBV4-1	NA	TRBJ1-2	CASSQDGGVDYGYTF	TGCGCCAGCAGCCAAGATGGGGGGGTTGACTATGGCTACACCTTC
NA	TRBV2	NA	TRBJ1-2	CARGEGGMNYGYTF	TGTGCCAGGGGGGAAGGAGGCATGAACTATGGCTACACCTTC
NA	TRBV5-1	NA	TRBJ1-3	CASSFTDSGNTIYF	TGCGCCAGCAGCTTTACAGACTCTGGAAACACCATATATTTT
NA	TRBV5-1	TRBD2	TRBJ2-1	CASSPIAGGIYNEQFF	TGCGCCAGCAGCCCAATAGCGGGGGGGATCTACAATGAGCAGTTCTTC
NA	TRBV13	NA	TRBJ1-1	CASKHWGTEAFF	TGTGCCAGCAAACACTGGGGGACTGAAGCTTTCTTT
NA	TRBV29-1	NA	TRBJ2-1	CSVLKGGGPLDEQFF	TGCAGCGTTCTAAAAGGGGGGGGCCCATTGGATGAGCAGTTCTTC
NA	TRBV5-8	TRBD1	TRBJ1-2	CASSLSGRGRNYGYTF	TGTGCCAGCAGCTTGTCGGGCAGGGGGCGCAACTATGGCTACACCTTC
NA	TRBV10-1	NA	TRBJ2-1	CASILSGGVHEQFF	TGCGCCAGCATCCTTAGTGGAGGGGTCCATGAGCAGTTCTTC
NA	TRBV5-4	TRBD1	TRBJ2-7	CASSSDRGHEQYF	TGTGCCAGCAGCTCGGACAGGGGCCACGAGCAGTACTTC
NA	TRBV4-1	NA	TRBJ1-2	CASSQERNSYGYTF	TGCGCCAGCAGCCAAGAAAGGAACAGCTATGGCTACACCTTC
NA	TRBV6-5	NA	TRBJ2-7	CASSRDVGEQYF	TGTGCCAGCAGTAGGGATGTCGGCGAGCAGTACTTC
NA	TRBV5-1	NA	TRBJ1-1	CASSLGARITLNTEAFF	TGCGCCAGCAGCTTGGGTGCACGAATCACTCTGAACACTGAAGCTTTCTTT
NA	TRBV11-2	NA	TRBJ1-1	CASSLVGAALGEAFF	TGTGCCAGCAGCTTAGTCGGGGCCGCCCTTGGAGAAGCTTTCTTT
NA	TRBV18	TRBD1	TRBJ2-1	CASSDRDRDYNEQFF	TGTGCCAGCTCGGACCGGGACAGGGACTACAATGAGCAGTTCTTC
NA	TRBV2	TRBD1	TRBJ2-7	CASIKAGTGSFYEQYF	TGTGCCAGCATTAAAGCCGGGACAGGGAGTTTCTACGAGCAGTACTTC
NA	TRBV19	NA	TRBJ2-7	CASSAQLGYEQYF	TGTGCCAGTAGTGCGCAGTTAGGTTACGAGCAGTACTTC
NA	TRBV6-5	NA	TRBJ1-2	CASSPPNRANYGYTF	TGTGCCAGCAGTCCTCCCAACAGGGCTAACTATGGCTACACCTTC
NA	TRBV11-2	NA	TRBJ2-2	CASSSELGRELFF	TGTGCCAGCAGCTCGGAGTTGGGCAGGGAGCTGTTTTTT
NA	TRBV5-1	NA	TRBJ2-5	CASSRNAYQETQYF	TGCGCCAGCAGCCGAAACGCGTACCAAGAGACCCAGTACTTC
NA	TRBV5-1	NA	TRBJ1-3	CASSLAGGNSGNTIYF	TGCGCCAGCAGCTTAGCGGGGGGTAACTCTGGAAACACCATATATTTT
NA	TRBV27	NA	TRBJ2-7	CASSVRSEQYF	TGTGCCAGCTCGGTCCGGTCCGAGCAGTACTTC
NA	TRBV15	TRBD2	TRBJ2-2	CATSPGGVGELFF	TGTGCCACCAGTCCCGGGGGGGTAGGGGAGCTGTTTTTT
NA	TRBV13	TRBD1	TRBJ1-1	CASSSRQGARAFF	TGTGCCAGCAGCTCCCGACAGGGGGCGCGAGCTTTCTTT